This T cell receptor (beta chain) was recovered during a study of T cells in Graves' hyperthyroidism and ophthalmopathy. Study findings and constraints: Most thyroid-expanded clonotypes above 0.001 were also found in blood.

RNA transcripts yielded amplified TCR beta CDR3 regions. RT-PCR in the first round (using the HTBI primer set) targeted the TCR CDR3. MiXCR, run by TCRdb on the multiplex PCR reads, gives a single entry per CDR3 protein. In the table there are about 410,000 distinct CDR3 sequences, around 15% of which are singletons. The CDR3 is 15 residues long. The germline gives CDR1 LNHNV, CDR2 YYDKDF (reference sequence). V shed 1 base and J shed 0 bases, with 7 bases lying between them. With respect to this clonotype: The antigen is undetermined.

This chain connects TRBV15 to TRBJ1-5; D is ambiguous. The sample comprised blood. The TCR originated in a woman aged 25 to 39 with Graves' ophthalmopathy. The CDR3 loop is CATSRGGTSNQPQHF. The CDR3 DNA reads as TGTGCCACCAGCAGAGGGGGAACTAGCAATCAGCCCCAGCATTTT.